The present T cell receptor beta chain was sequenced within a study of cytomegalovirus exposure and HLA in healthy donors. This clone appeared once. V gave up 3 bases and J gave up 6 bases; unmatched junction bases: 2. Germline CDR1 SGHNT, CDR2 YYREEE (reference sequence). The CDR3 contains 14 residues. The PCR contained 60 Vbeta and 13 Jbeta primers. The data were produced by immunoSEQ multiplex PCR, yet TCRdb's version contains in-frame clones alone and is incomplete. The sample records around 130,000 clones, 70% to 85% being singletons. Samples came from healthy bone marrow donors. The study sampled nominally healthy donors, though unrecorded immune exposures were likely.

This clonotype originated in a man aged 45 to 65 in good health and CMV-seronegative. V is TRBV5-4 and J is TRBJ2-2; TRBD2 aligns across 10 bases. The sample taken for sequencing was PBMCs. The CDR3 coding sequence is TGTGCCAGCAGCTCGGGACTAGCGCCCGGGGAGCTGTTTTTT. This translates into CASSSGLAPGELFF. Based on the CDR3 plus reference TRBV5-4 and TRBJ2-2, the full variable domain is ETGVTQSPTHLIKTRGQQVTLRCSSQSGHNTVSWYQQALGQGPQFIFQYYREEENGRGNFPPRFSGLQFPNYSSELNVNALELDDSALYLCASSSGLAPGELFFGEGSRLTVL.